A single sample gave rise to the 15 T cell receptor beta chains below, sequenced in a study of cytomegalovirus exposure and HLA in healthy donors. Amplification used 60 Vbeta primers and 13 Jbeta primers. Sequencing was performed with immunoSEQ multiplex PCR; in TCRdb, only in-frame clones are kept and a portion is missing. The sample yields about 100,000 clones, over 75% seen once. Input material: PBMCs. These receptors were taken from a male donor in good health and CMV-seronegative.

The chain combines TRBV7-6 with TRBJ2-1, with a weak D call TRBD2 (5 bases). Germline V gene data show CDR1 as SGHVS and CDR2 as FNYEAQ. Trimming removed 0 bases at V and 3 bases at J, with 12 bases between. The CDR3 length is 16 residues. CDR3: CASSLAEGTFYNEQFF. The CDR3 DNA reads TGTGCCAGCAGCTTAGCAGAGGGCACCTTCTACAATGAGCAGTTCTTC. Variable domain in full (rest from reference TRBV7-6 and TRBJ2-1): GAGVSQSPRYKVTKRGQDVALRCDPISGHVSLYWYRQALGQGPEFLTYFNYEAQQDKSGLPNDRFSAERPEGSISTLTIQRTEQRDSAMYRCASSLAEGTFYNEQFFGPGTRLTVL.

The rearrangement uses TRBV6-1 and TRBJ2-7; possibly TRBD2 for D (5 bases). The CDR3 has 15 amino acids. The V gene lost 6 bases and the J gene lost 0 bases, with 15 bases spanning the gap. Germline V gives CDR1 MNHNS, CDR2 SASEGT. The CDR3: CASSKRDTHSYEQYF. In DNA form, the CDR3 reads TGTGCCAGCAGCAAGAGGGATACCCACTCCTACGAGCAGTACTTC.

The chain carries TRBV30 and TRBJ1-5, with D unresolved. V lost 3 bases and J lost 3, with 9 bases in between. The CDR3 is made up of 13 amino acids. Germline V CDR1 and CDR2: GTSNPN, SVGIG (reference sequence). CDR3 in DNA: TGTGCCTGGAGCCCGGACTACAATCAGCCCCAGCATTTT. Translating gives CAWSPDYNQPQHF.

The chain employs TRBV4-1 and TRBJ1-2; the D is unclear. Looked up from germline, CDR1 is MGHRA and CDR2 is YSYEKL. CDR3 size: 15 residues. V shed 6 bases and J shed 3 bases, with 17 bases lying between them. CDR3 protein: CASRKGGEIYYGYTF. The CDR3 DNA reads TGCGCCAGCAGGAAAGGCGGGGAAATTTACTATGGCTACACCTTC.

The chain combines TRBV5-6 with TRBJ2-5, with 7 bases aligning to TRBD2. The germline CDR1 and CDR2 sequences are SGHDT and YYEEEE. The trim removed 2 bases at V and 0 bases at J, leaving 13 bases unmatched. CDR3 length equals 18 residues. CDR3 nucleotides: TGTGCCAGCAGCTTTAGGCCGCCGGGCGGGAGATACCAAGAGACCCAGTACTTC. Translation gives CASSFRPPGGRYQETQYF.

The chain is built from TRBV11-2 and TRBJ2-1, with 9 bases aligning to TRBD2. The CDR3 sequence is 16 residues long. J gave up 6 bases and V 0 bases, and 6 bases lay outside the gene matches. Per germline, CDR1 SGHAT and CDR2 FQNNGV. CDR3 loop: CASSLELGLAGNEQFF. In nucleotides, the CDR3 is TGTGCCAGCAGCTTAGAGTTGGGACTAGCAGGCAATGAGCAGTTCTTC. Full variable domain (rest looked up from reference TRBV11-2 and TRBJ2-1): EAGVAQSPRYKIIEKRQSVAFWCNPISGHATLYWYQQILGQGPKLLIQFQNNGVVDDSQLPKDRFSAERLKGVDSTLKIQPAKLEDSAVYLCASSLELGLAGNEQFFGPGTRLTVL.

The rearrangement links TRBV4-1 to TRBJ1-1; a possible D gene is TRBD1 (6 bases). Trimming took 0 bases from V and 0 from J, leaving 14 bases between them. The CDR3 is 17 residues long. Per the germline V gene, CDR1 is MGHRA and CDR2 is YSYEKL. The CDR3 reads CASSQDGTGRMNTEAFF. The CDR3 nucleotides are TGCGCCAGCAGCCAAGACGGAACAGGGCGAATGAACACTGAAGCTTTCTTT.

This chain uses TRBV10-3 with TRBJ1-1, with D perhaps TRBD1 (5 bases). This CDR3 is 17 amino acids long. V was clipped by 6 bases and J by 1 base, with 21 bases between them. Germline V lookup: CDR1 ENHRY, CDR2 SYGVKD. This CDR3 is CAISRGTQGSGNTEAFF. In DNA form, the CDR3 reads TGTGCCATCAGCCGCGGGACGCAGGGCAGTGGGAACACTGAAGCTTTCTTT.

The genes are TRBV19 and TRBJ1-5, with a tentative D call TRBD1 (5 bases). This CDR3 region has 14 residues. Germline loops: CDR1 LNHDA, CDR2 SQIVND (reference sequence). Trimming removed 3 bases from V and 3 bases from J, with 9 bases in between. The CDR3 DNA is TGTGCCAGTAGTATGGGGGGGTACAATCAGCCCCAGCATTTT. Protein sequence: CASSMGGYNQPQHF.

The DNA for the CDR3 is TGCGCCAGCAGCTTGGGGGGTCGGGAGTGGCAAGAGACCCAGTACTTC. Translated, it gives CASSLGGREWQETQYF. The genes are TRBV5-1 and TRBJ2-5; tentatively, D is TRBD2 (6 bases). Trimming pared 0 bases from V and 2 bases from J, leaving 14 bases between. The CDR3 extends over 16 amino acids. The V gene's germline CDR1 is SGHRS and CDR2 YFSETQ.

In its sample, this clone was seen a few times. The chain joins TRBV10-2 to TRBJ1-5; possible D gene TRBD1, 6 bases. The CDR3 has 14 residues. The V and J ends lost 6 bases and 3 bases respectively, with 12 bases between them. The germline CDR1 and CDR2 sequences are WSHSY and SAAADI. The CDR3 reads CASRDGTINQPQHF. The CDR3 DNA is TGCGCCAGCAGGGATGGGACAATCAATCAGCCCCAGCATTTT.

This clone was observed a few times. The CDR3 region has the DNA TGTGCCAGCAGTGACACCTACAGGGTATCGAACACTGAAGCTTTCTTT. This encodes CASSDTYRVSNTEAFF. V usage is TRBV6-4 and J usage is TRBJ1-1, with D possibly matching TRBD1 (6 bases). Germline V CDR1 and CDR2: MRHNA, SNTAGT. The CDR3 runs to 16 residues. V lost 2 bases to trimming and J lost 1 base, with 14 bases between them.

J is TRBJ1-2 and V is TRBV28; 9 nucleotides agree with TRBD1. Germline V lookup: CDR1 MDHEN, CDR2 SYDVKM. This CDR3 comprises 16 residues. J was trimmed by 2 bases and V by 2 bases; bases with no gene match: 6. The CDR3 sequence is CASSLPPGQGNYGYTF. In DNA form, the CDR3 reads TGTGCCAGCAGTTTACCTCCCGGACAGGGGAACTATGGCTACACCTTC.

The V and J genes are TRBV29-1 and TRBJ1-1; 8 bases fit TRBD1. CDR1 and CDR2 (germline): SQVTM, ANQGSEA. The CDR3 has 12 amino acids. J lost 6 bases, V lost 7 bases, and 7 bases had no gene match. The CDR3 loop reads CSALRGLSEAFF. The CDR3, as DNA: TGCAGCGCCCTCAGGGGGCTCTCTGAAGCTTTCTTT.

This chain's CDR3 is CASSDSTSGRVNEQFF. CDR3 sequence (DNA): TGTGCCAGCAGTGACTCGACTAGCGGGAGGGTAAATGAGCAGTTCTTC. The rearrangement uses TRBV6-4 and TRBJ2-1; 14 nucleotides match TRBD2. Looked up from germline, CDR1 is MRHNA and CDR2 is SNTAGT. The CDR3 has 16 residues. V lost 0 bases, J lost 7 bases, and 2 bases stayed unmatched.